The 26 T cell receptor beta chains below come from one sample, sequenced in a study of tissue T cells after allogeneic stem cell transplantation. The assay was immunoSEQ multiplex PCR, and TCRdb's table has in-frame clones only and misses some. Among 25,000 to 35,000 clones listed, roughly 85% were seen once. The sequencing used blood, collected before transplantation. The receptors shown here come from a woman aged 18-55 years who later had graft-versus-host disease after an allogeneic stem cell transplant.

V usage is TRBV4-2 and J usage is TRBJ1-1; maybe TRBD1 (5 bases). CDR3 length: 13 amino acids. In germline, CDR1 is LGHNA, CDR2 YNFKEQ. Trimming stripped 4 bases from V and 7 bases from J, with 13 bases between. The CDR3 region is CASSPAGTVEAFF. The CDR3 nucleotides are TGTGCCAGCAGCCCCGCCGGGACGGTTGAAGCTTTCTTT.

This clone was counted a few times. J is TRBJ2-3 and V is TRBV6-5; either TRBD1 or TRBD2 may fit D (5 bases each). This CDR3 is built from 15 residues. Between the trimmed V and J ends, which lost 8 bases and 4 bases, there was a span of 19 bases. The V gene's germline CDR1 is MNHEY and CDR2 SVGAGI. DNA of the CDR3: TGTGCCAGCCTGGTGGGCAACCGAGGGGCAGATACGCAGTATTTT. Translated, it gives CASLVGNRGADTQYF.

This clone appeared once. The rearrangement uses TRBV28 and TRBJ2-2; 9 nucleotides align to TRBD2. The J segment lost 1 base and the V segment lost 0 bases, leaving 0 bases of the junction unmatched. Germline CDR1 MDHEN, CDR2 SYDVKM. The CDR3 spans 16 residues. DNA for the CDR3: TGTGCCAGCAGTTTATGGACTAGCGGGAACACCGGGGAGCTGTTTTTT. It is translated as CASSLWTSGNTGELFF.

The chain links TRBV27 to TRBJ2-1, with 10 bases aligning to TRBD2. CDR1 is MNHEY, CDR2 SMNVEV, per germline (reference sequence). This CDR3 has 16 residues. The V and J ends lost 4 bases and 5 bases, in that order; junction bases with no gene match: 8. The CDR3 reads CASSSLTSGVNNEQFF. In nucleotides, the CDR3 is TGTGCCAGCAGTTCCCTTACTAGCGGGGTAAACAATGAGCAGTTCTTC.

The rearrangement uses TRBV9 and TRBJ2-3; 8 nucleotides match TRBD1. The CDR3 covers 13 residues. Trimming cost V 2 bases and J 4 bases; bases outside gene matches: 0. The germline V gene encodes CDR1 SGDLS and CDR2 YYNGEE. The CDR3 DNA reads TGTGCCAGCAGCGTGACAGGGGCAGATACGCAGTATTTT. The encoded protein is CASSVTGADTQYF.

The V call is TRBV4-2, the J call TRBJ2-3; 11 nucleotides match TRBD2. The CDR3 spans 16 residues. Losses at the gene ends were 3 bases for V and 4 bases for J; bases not matched to a gene: 6. Germline loops: CDR1 LGHNA, CDR2 YNFKEQ. The CDR3 nucleotides read TGTGCCAGCAGCCAGGGGACTAGCGGAGGGGCAGATACGCAGTATTTT. It is translated as CASSQGTSGGADTQYF.

This clone was seen once. The V gene is TRBV7-9, the J gene TRBJ1-2; TRBD1 might be the D (6 bases). CDR1 SEHNR and CDR2 FQNEAQ come from the germline V gene (reference sequence). With 5 bases removed from V and 4 bases from J, the gap between germline ends came to 14 bases. The CDR3 runs to 14 residues. The CDR3 DNA sequence: TGTGCCAGCAGCCGCGGGGGGGGCAGCTATGGCTACACCTTC. Protein sequence: CASSRGGGSYGYTF.

The genes are TRBV7-9 and TRBJ2-3, with a possible D match to TRBD1 (6 bases). The germline gives CDR1 SEHNR, CDR2 FQNEAQ (reference sequence). Trimming cost V 5 bases and J 2 bases, with 11 bases left between them. CDR3 length: 14 residues. The CDR3 protein is CASSPDRFTDTQYF. CDR3 in DNA: TGTGCCAGCAGCCCTGACAGGTTCACAGATACGCAGTATTTT.

The V gene is TRBV4-1, the J gene TRBJ2-7; no firm D call. The CDR3 is 14 amino acids. Looked up from germline, CDR1 is MGHRA and CDR2 is YSYEKL. Trimming left V 0 bases short and J 10 bases short, with 16 bases between. Written as DNA, the CDR3 is TGCGCCAGCAGCCAAGATTTCGTTCAGGAAAAACAGTACTTC. Protein sequence: CASSQDFVQEKQYF.

The rearrangement joins TRBV12-5 to TRBJ1-2, with D possibly TRBD1 on 6 matching bases. Between the trimmed V and J ends, which lost 5 bases and 4 bases, there was a span of 14 bases. The CDR3 length is 14 residues. Germline V gives CDR1 LGHNT, CDR2 FRNRAP. The CDR3 DNA reads TGTGCTAGTGGTCCTCCGGGACAAGCCTATGGCTACACCTTC. Protein sequence: CASGPPGQAYGYTF.

The CDR3 protein is CASSVAGSEQFF. In DNA form, the CDR3 reads TGTGCCAGCAGCGTAGCGGGGTCTGAGCAGTTCTTC. V and J are TRBV9 and TRBJ2-1, with D possibly TRBD2 on 5 matching bases. Germline values: CDR1 SGDLS, CDR2 YYNGEE. The V gene lost 0 bases and the J gene lost 9 bases, with 7 bases spanning the gap. The CDR3 has 12 amino acids.

The V and J genes are TRBV5-1 and TRBJ2-7; 7 bases are a match to TRBD1. CDR3 length equals 16 residues. Germline assignment: CDR1 SGHRS and CDR2 YFSETQ. Trimming cost V 4 bases and J 0 bases; bases outside gene matches: 10. CDR3 nucleotide sequence: TGCGCCAGCAGCGCGAACAGGGGTGCCCTCTCCTACGAGCAGTACTTC. As protein: CASSANRGALSYEQYF.

As DNA, the CDR3 is TGTGCCAGTAGTATCTCAGGGGGCGGTGCCCTCCAGGGCTACACCTTC. Translating it yields CASSISGGGALQGYTF. J is TRBJ1-2 and V is TRBV19, with 8 bases lining up with TRBD1. J was trimmed by 8 bases and V by 3 bases; bases with no gene match: 14. CDR1 and CDR2 from the germline V gene are LNHDA and SQIVND (reference sequence). CDR3 length equals 16 residues.

This clone was seen just once. The chain couples TRBV7-8 to TRBJ2-2, with no clear D. Germline-derived CDR1 and CDR2 are SGHVS and FQNEAQ. The CDR3 totals 12 residues. Trimming removed 6 bases at V and 3 bases at J, with 5 bases between. The CDR3: CASSGDTGELFF. DNA for the CDR3: TGTGCCAGCAGTGGGGACACCGGGGAGCTGTTTTTT.

V usage is TRBV7-9 and J usage is TRBJ1-1; D is ambiguous. The CDR3 is 15 residues long. Germline CDR1 SEHNR, CDR2 FQNEAQ (reference sequence). Trimming pared 5 bases from V and 1 base from J, leaving 14 bases between. CDR3 in DNA: TGTGCCAGCAGCAGGGCCGGGCAGGCGAACACTGAAGCTTTCTTT. Its protein product is CASSRAGQANTEAFF.

This clone was detected only once. The rearrangement uses TRBV2 and TRBJ1-1, with D perhaps TRBD1 (6 bases). The CDR3 consists of 14 residues. The V and J ends lost 7 bases and 4 bases respectively, with 16 bases between them. CDR1 is SNHLY, CDR2 FYNNEI, per germline. The CDR3: CASTEGGASTEAFF. CDR3 coding DNA: TGTGCCAGCACCGAGGGGGGGGCAAGCACTGAAGCTTTCTTT.

This clone is large by share. The rearrangement links TRBV6-4 to TRBJ1-6; no definite D call. The CDR3 totals 13 residues. Germline V gene sequence: CDR1 MRHNA, CDR2 SNTAGT. V lost 3 bases and J lost 7, with 7 bases in between. The CDR3 here is CASSEARNSPLHF. DNA of the CDR3: TGTGCCAGCAGTGAGGCCAGAAATTCACCCCTCCACTTT.

J is TRBJ1-2 and V is TRBV4-1, with 9 nucleotides matching TRBD1. V was clipped by 0 bases and J by 8 bases; unmatched bases: 7. The CDR3 is 15 residues long. The germline V gene has CDR1 MGHRA and CDR2 YSYEKL. CDR3 nucleotide sequence: TGCGCCAGCAGCCAAGACCGGGACAGGGCTAGGGGCTACACCTTC. This gives the protein CASSQDRDRARGYTF.

This clone was observed a handful of times. The chain recombines TRBV28 with TRBJ1-6; TRBD1 matches at 10 bases. CDR3 length: 14 amino acids. Germline values: CDR1 MDHEN, CDR2 SYDVKM. The V and J ends lost 6 bases and 9 bases, in that order; junction bases with no gene match: 5. The CDR3 spells CASRGGTGVSPLHF. In DNA form, the CDR3 reads TGTGCCAGCAGGGGGGGGACAGGGGTTTCACCCCTCCACTTT.

Here the CDR3 DNA reads TGTGCCAGCAGCTTGCTACCTCTAGCGGACTATTACAATGAGCAGTTCTTC. This sequence encodes CASSLLPLADYYNEQFF. The chain joins TRBV5-4 to TRBJ2-1; TRBD2 matches 7 bases. The germline V gene has CDR1 SGHNT and CDR2 YYREEE (reference sequence). This CDR3 is built from 17 residues. After removal of 1 base from V and 4 bases from J, the junction contained 11 bases not matched to a gene.

This clone was found once. V gene TRBV7-9 combines with J gene TRBJ2-6; 8 nucleotides line up with TRBD1. The germline CDR1 and CDR2 sequences are SEHNR and FQNEAQ (reference sequence). The CDR3 is 19 residues long. Germline trimming cut 5 bases from V and 0 bases from J; bases unmatched to any gene: 12. In DNA, the CDR3 is TGTGCCAGCAGCCCGGGACAGGTGGGGACCCTCTCTGGGGCCAACGTCCTGACTTTC. This gives the protein CASSPGQVGTLSGANVLTF.

The CDR3 region has the DNA TGCGCCAGCAGCCCCGGGACAGAATACGAGCAGTACTTC. It encodes CASSPGTEYEQYF. The chain joins TRBV4-1 to TRBJ2-7, with 7 bases aligning to TRBD1. This CDR3 spans 13 amino acids. V lost 4 bases to trimming and J lost 4 bases; unmatched junction nucleotides: 4. CDR1 is MGHRA, CDR2 YSYEKL, per germline.

The chain uses TRBV10-1 and TRBJ2-7, with 8 bases matching TRBD2. Losses at the gene ends were 2 bases for V and 4 bases for J; bases not matched to a gene: 10. Germline values: CDR1 WNHNN, CDR2 SYGVQD (reference sequence). This CDR3 is built from 16 residues. The CDR3 sequence: CASSEDPRGGAYEQYF. In DNA, the CDR3 is TGCGCCAGCAGTGAGGACCCTCGGGGGGGTGCTTACGAGCAGTACTTC.

CDR3 in DNA: TGTGCCAGCAGCCAAGATTCCGTCTCTGGAAACACCATATATTTT. Translation: CASSQDSVSGNTIYF. The chain couples TRBV14 to TRBJ1-3; no clear D. Trimming removed 0 bases at V and 0 bases at J, with 6 bases between. Per the germline V gene, CDR1 is SGHDN and CDR2 is FVKESK. The CDR3 is made up of 15 amino acids. The full variable domain, rest sourced from reference TRBV14 and TRBJ1-3, is EAGVTQFPSHSVIEKGQTVTLRCDPISGHDNLYWYRRVMGKEIKFLLHFVKESKQDESGMPNNRFLAERTGGTYSTLKVQPAELEDSGVYFCASSQDSVSGNTIYFGEGSWLTVV.

Only one count was recorded for this clone. This chain joins TRBV18 and TRBJ1-1; D not resolved. The CDR3 covers 13 residues. CDR1 is KGHSH and CDR2 is LQKENI in the germline V gene. Trimming cost V 3 bases and J 4 bases, with 9 bases left between them. CDR3 sequence reads: CASSPEGGTEAFF. The CDR3 nucleotides read TGTGCCAGCTCACCCGAGGGAGGCACTGAAGCTTTCTTT.

Regarding this clone: Germline is not matched at one junction end, which may reflect a read error. J is TRBJ2-5 and V is TRBV18; tentative D call: TRBD1 (5 bases). Germline-derived CDR1 and CDR2 are KGHSH and LQKENI. CDR3 length: 14 amino acids. The CDR3: CASSPTGHQETQYF. As DNA, the CDR3 is TGTGCCAGCTCACCTACAGGCCACCAGGAGACCCAGTACTTC.